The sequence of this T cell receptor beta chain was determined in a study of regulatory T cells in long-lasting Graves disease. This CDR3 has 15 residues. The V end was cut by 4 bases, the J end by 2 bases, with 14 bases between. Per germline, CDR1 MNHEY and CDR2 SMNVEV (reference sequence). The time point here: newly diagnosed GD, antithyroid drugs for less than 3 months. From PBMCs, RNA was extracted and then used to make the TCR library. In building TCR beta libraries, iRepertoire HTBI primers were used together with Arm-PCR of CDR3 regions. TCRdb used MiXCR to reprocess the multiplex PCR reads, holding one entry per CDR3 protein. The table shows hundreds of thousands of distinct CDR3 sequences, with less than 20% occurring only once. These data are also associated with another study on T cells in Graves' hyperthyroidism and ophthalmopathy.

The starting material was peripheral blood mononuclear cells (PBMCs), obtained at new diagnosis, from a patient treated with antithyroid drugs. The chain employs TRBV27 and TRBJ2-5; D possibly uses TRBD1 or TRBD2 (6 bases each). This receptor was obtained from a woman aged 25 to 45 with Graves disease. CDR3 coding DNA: TGTGCCAGCAGTTCCTGGGGGGCGAATCAAGAGACCCAGTACTTC. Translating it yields CASSSWGANQETQYF.